This record concerns one TCR beta chain sequence. Original processing notes: Scientists estimated how many nucleated cells there were by amplifying reference gene primers. The repertoire was sequenced with immunoSEQ multiplex PCR; TCRdb's copy has only in-frame clones and lacks some. That table is the source of V, J and clone size, and D and trimming were worked out from the DNA. The sample holds over 150,000 clones, about 85% seen once. Trimming took 4 bases from V and 5 from J, leaving 11 bases between them. Germline CDR1 SGHDN, CDR2 FVKESK. This CDR3 has 14 residues. These data belong to a study of blood T cell repertoires in COVID-19. Turning to the study itself: Acute and convalescent COVID-19 specimens originated in the United States, Italy and Spain.

The chain couples TRBV14 to TRBJ2-2; TRBD2 is a possible D gene (6 bases). The receptor was isolated from a man under 40 with acute or convalescent COVID-19. Sequencing used peripheral blood. The CDR3: CASSPTRITGELFF. The CDR3 DNA reads as TGTGCCAGCAGCCCGACTAGGATAACCGGGGAGCTGTTTTTT.